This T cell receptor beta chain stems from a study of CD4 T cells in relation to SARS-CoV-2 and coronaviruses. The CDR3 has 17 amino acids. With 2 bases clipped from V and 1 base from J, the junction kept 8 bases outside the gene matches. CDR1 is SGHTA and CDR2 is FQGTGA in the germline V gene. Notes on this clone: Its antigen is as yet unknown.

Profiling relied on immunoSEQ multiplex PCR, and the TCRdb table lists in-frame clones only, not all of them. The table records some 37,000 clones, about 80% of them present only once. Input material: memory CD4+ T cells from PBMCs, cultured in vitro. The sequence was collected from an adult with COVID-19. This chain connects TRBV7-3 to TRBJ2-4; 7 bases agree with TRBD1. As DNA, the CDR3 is TGTGCCAGCAGCTTAGCAGGGGGAGAGGGGGCCAAAAACATTCAGTACTTC. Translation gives CASSLAGGEGAKNIQYF.